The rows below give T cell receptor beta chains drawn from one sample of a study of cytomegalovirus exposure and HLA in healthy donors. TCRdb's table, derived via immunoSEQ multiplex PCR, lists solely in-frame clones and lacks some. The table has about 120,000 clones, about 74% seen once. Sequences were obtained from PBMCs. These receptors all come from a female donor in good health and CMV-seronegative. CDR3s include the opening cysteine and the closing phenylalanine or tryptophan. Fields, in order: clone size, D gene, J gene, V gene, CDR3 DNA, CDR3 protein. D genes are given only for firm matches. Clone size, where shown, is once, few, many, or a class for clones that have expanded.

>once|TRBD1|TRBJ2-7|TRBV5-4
TGTGCCAGCAGCTTGGGGGGCGGGACAGGGGCCCCCTACGAGCAGTACTTC
CASSLGGGTGAPYEQYF
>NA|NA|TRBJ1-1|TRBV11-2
TGTGCCAGCAGCCCGGCCCCCCAGGGAAAGGCTGAAGCTTTCTTT
CASSPAPQGKAEAFF
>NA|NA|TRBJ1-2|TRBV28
TGTGCCAGCAGTTCCGGAGGGGGGGAGGTCTATGGCTACACCTTC
CASSSGGGEVYGYTF
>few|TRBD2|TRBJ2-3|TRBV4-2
TGTGCCAGCAGCCAAGTAGCGGGGGGGGACACAGATACGCAGTATTTT
CASSQVAGGDTDTQYF
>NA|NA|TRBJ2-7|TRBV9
TGTGCCAGCAGCGTAGGGACAGAATCTAACGAGCAGTACTTC
CASSVGTESNEQYF
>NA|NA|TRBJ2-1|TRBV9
TGTGCCAGCAGCCTTAGTTGGGGGCCGAGCTCCTACAATGAGCAGTTCTTC
CASSLSWGPSSYNEQFF
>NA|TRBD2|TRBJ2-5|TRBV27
TGTGCCAGCAGTTTAGCGGGGGTTGAGACCCAGTACTTC
CASSLAGVETQYF
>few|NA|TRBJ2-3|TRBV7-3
TGTGCCAGCGCTACTATCCCCCTAGATACGCAGTATTTT
CASATIPLDTQYF
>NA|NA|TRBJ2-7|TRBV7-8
TGTGCCAGCAGCTTAGTCCCCAACAGGGTCTACGAGCAGTACTTC
CASSLVPNRVYEQYF
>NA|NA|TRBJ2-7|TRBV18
TGTGCCAGCTCACTTGGCTTAGCGAGTCTAAGCTCCTACGAGCAGTACTTC
CASSLGLASLSSYEQYF
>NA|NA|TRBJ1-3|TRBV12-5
TGTGCTAGTGGTTTGTACTCTGGAAACACCATATATTTT
CASGLYSGNTIYF
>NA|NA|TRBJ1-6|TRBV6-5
TGTGCCAGCAGTTACGACGAAAACTCAGGTTCACCCCTCCACTTT
CASSYDENSGSPLHF
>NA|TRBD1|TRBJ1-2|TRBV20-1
TGCAGTATTGAGGGGGCCTATGGCTACACCTTC
CSIEGAYGYTF
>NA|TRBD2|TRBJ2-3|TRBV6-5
TGTGCCGGCAGTTATAGCGGGGGGGTCAGTGATACGCAGTATTTT
CAGSYSGGVSDTQYF
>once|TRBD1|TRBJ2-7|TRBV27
TGTGCCAGCAGGGACAGGGGTCTCATCTACGAGCAGTACTTC
CASRDRGLIYEQYF
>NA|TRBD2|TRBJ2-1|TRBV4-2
TGTGCCAGCAGCCTACTAGCGGGGGGATACAATGAGCAGTTCTTC
CASSLLAGGYNEQFF
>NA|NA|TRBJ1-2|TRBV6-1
TGTGCCAGCAGCGCGCCCTCAGGGCCCGCTGGCTACACCTTC
CASSAPSGPAGYTF
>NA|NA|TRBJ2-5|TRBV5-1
TGCGCCAGCAGCCCCCGGGGGGCCGGGGAGACCCAGTACTTC
CASSPRGAGETQYF
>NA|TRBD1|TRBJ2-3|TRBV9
TGTGCCAGCAGCGTCCGAGGGGGCGGCACAGATACGCAGTATTTT
CASSVRGGGTDTQYF
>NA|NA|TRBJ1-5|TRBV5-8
TGTGCCAGCAGTCCTACAGGGAAAGGCAATCAGCCCCAGCATTTT
CASSPTGKGNQPQHF
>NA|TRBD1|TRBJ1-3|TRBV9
TGTGCCAGCAGCGCGACAAACAGGGGGCACGCTGGAAACACCATATATTTT
CASSATNRGHAGNTIYF
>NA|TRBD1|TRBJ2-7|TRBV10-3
TGTGCCATCAGCGTGGGTTGGGACAGACCCTACGAGCAGTACTTC
CAISVGWDRPYEQYF
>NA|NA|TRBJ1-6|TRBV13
TGTGCCAGCAGCGCCGCGTCAGGGGAAGAGGGGTCACCCCTCCACTTT
CASSAASGEEGSPLHF
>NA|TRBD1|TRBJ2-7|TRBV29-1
TGCAGCGCCAGGACAGGGAACTACGAGCAGTACTTC
CSARTGNYEQYF
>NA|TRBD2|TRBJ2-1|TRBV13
TGTGCCAGCAGCCCCGGGACTAGCGGTTACAATGAGCAGTTCTTC
CASSPGTSGYNEQFF
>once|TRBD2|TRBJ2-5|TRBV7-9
TGTGCCAGCACCCGGGAGGGAGGGAACCAAGAGACCCAGTACTTC
CASTREGGNQETQYF
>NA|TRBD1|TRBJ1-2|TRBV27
TGTGCCAGCAGTCCAAAGGACAGGACTGCAAACTATGGCTACACCTTC
CASSPKDRTANYGYTF
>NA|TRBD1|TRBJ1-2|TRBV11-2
TGTGCCAGCAGCTCAACAGGGGAGGATTATGGCTACACCTTC
CASSSTGEDYGYTF
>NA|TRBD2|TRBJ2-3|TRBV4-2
TGTGCCAGCAGTCCCATCCCGGGAGGAGGTAGCACAGATACGCAGTATTTT
CASSPIPGGGSTDTQYF
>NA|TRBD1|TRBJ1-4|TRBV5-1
TGCGCCAGCAGCTTGGGATGGCGACAGGGGGATGAAAAACTGTTTTTT
CASSLGWRQGDEKLFF
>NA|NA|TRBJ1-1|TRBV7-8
TGTGCCAGCAGCTTAAGTGCACAGTCGAACACTGAAGCTTTCTTT
CASSLSAQSNTEAFF
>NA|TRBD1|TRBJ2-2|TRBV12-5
TGTGCTAGTGGTTTGGGACAGGGAAGCACCGGGGAGCTGTTTTTT
CASGLGQGSTGELFF
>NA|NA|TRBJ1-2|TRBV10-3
TGTGCCATCAGTGACACGGGGGGTGATGGCTACACCTTC
CAISDTGGDGYTF
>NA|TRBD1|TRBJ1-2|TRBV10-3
TGTGCCATCAGTGGGTCCAGGACAGGCGGACTTGGCTACACCTTC
CAISGSRTGGLGYTF
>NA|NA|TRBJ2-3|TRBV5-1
TGCGCCAGCAGCTTGGAGGGAGAAGATACGCAGTATTTT
CASSLEGEDTQYF
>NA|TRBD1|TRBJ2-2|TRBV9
TGTGCCAGCAGCGCCGGACAGGGGGCGAGCACCGGGGAGCTGTTTTTT
CASSAGQGASTGELFF
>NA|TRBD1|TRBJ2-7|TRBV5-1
TGCGCCAGCAGCTTGATTTCGGCTGGGGACAGTGGGCAGTACTTC
CASSLISAGDSGQYF
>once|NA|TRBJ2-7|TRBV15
TGTGCCACCAGCAGAGTGGACAGCTCCTACGAGCAGTACTTC
CATSRVDSSYEQYF
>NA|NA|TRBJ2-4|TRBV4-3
TGCGCCAGCAGCCAAGATATCCAGGACAGACAAAACATTCAGTACTTC
CASSQDIQDRQNIQYF
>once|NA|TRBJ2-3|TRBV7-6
TGTGCCAGCAGCGGGGGGACCAAGTCAAGCACAGATACGCAGTATTTT
CASSGGTKSSTDTQYF
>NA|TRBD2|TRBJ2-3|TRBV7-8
TGTGCCTCGGCGGTAGCGGGGACCGATACGCAGTATTTT
CASAVAGTDTQYF
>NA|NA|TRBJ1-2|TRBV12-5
TGTGCTAGTGGGGAAACAGAGTTTTATGGCTACACCTTC
CASGETEFYGYTF
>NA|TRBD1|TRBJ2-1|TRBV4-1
TGCGCCAGCAGCCAAGAAACGGGACAGGCCTACAATGAGCAGTTCTTC
CASSQETGQAYNEQFF
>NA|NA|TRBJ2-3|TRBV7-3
TGTGCCAGCAGCTACAGTTCCACAGATACGCAGTATTTT
CASSYSSTDTQYF
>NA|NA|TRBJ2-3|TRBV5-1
TGCGCCAGCAGCTGGGACTCCACAGATACGCAGTATTTT
CASSWDSTDTQYF
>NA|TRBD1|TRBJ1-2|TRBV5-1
TGCGCCAGCAGCTTGGAAGGGGGCGCCTATGGCTACACCTTC
CASSLEGGAYGYTF